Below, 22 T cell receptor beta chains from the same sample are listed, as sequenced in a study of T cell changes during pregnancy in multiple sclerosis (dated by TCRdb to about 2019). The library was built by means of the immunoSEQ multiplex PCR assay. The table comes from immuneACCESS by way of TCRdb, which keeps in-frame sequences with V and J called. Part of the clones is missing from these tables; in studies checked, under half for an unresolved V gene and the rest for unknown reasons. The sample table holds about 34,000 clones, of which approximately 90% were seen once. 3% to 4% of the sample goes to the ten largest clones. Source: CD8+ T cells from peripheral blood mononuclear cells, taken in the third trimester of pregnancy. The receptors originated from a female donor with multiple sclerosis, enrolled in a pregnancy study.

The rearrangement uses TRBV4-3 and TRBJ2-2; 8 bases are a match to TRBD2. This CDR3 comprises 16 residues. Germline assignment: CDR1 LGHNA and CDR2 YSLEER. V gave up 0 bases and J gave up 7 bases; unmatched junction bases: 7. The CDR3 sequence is CASSQDTGGSGGELFF. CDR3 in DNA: TGCGCCAGCAGCCAAGATACGGGGGGGTCCGGCGGGGAGCTGTTTTTT.

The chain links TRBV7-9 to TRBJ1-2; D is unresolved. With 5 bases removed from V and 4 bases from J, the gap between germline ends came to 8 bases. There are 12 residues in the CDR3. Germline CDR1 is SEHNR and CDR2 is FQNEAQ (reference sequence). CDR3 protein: CASSPGGYGYTF. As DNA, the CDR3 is TGTGCCAGCAGCCCCGGCGGCTATGGCTACACCTTC.

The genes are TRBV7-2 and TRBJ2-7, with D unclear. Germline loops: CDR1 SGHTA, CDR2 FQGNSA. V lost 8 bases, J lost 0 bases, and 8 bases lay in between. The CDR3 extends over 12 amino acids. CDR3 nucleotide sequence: TGTGCCAGCGGCGGCACCTCCTACGAGCAGTACTTC. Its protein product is CASGGTSYEQYF.

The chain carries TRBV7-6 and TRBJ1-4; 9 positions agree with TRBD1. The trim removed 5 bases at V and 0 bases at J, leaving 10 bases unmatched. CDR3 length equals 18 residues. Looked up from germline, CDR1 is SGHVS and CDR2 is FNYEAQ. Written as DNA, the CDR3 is TGTGCCAGCAGCCTAACAGGGGGCATACTTGCAACTAATGAAAAACTGTTTTTT. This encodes CASSLTGGILATNEKLFF.

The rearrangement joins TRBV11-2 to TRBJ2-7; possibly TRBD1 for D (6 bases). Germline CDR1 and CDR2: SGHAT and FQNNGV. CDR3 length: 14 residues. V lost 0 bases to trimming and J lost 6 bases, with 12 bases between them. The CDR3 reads CASSLEPWTAEQYF. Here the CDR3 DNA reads TGTGCCAGCAGCTTAGAACCGTGGACAGCCGAGCAGTACTTC.

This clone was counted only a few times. The CDR3 is CASSEEAGGYNEQFF. CDR3 in DNA: TGTGCCAGCAGTGAAGAAGCAGGGGGCTACAATGAGCAGTTCTTC. This chain links TRBV6-1 with TRBJ2-1, with 7 bases lining up with TRBD1. This CDR3 has 15 amino acids. Germline V gene data show CDR1 as MNHNS and CDR2 as SASEGT. V lost 1 base and J lost 3; bases outside the gene matches: 3.

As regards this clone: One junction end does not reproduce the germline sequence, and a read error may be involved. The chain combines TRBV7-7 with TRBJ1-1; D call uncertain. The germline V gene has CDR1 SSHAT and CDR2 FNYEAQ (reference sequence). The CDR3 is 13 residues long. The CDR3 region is CASSFKLDTEAFF. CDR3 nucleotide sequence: TGTGCTAGCAGCTTTAAACTGGACACTGAAGCTTTCTTT.

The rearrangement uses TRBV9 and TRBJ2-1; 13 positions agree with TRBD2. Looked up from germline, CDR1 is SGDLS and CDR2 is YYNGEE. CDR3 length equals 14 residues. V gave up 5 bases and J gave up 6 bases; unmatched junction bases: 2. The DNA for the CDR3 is TGTGCCAGCAGTGGGACTAGCGGGGTCAATGAGCAGTTCTTC. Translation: CASSGTSGVNEQFF.

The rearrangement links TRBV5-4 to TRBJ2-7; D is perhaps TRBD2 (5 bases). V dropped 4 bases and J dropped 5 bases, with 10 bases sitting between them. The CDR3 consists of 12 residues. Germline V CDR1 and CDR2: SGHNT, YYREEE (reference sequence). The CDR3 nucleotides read TGTGCCAGCAGCCCACCGGGGAACGAGCAGTACTTC. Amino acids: CASSPPGNEQYF.

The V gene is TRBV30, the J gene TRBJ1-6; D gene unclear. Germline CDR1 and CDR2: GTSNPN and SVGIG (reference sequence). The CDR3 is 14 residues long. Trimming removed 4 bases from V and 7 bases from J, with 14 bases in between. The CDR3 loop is CAWMRVHRNSPLHF. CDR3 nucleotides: TGTGCCTGGATGCGGGTGCACAGAAATTCACCCCTCCACTTT.

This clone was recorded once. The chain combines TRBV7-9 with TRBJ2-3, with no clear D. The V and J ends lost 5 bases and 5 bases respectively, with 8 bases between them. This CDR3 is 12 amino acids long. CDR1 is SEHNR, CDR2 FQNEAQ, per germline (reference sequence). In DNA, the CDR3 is TGTGCCAGCAGCCCGGTGGTAGATACGCAGTATTTT. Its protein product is CASSPVVDTQYF.

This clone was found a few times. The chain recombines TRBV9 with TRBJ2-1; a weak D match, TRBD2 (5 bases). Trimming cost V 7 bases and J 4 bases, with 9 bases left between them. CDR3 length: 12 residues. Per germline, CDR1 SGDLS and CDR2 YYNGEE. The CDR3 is CASGGSYNEQFF. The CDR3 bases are TGTGCCAGCGGAGGCTCTTACAATGAGCAGTTCTTC.

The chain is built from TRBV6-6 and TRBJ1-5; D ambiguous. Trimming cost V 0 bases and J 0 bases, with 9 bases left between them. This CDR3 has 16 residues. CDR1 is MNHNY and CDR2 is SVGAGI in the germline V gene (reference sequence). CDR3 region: CASSYSSVSSNQPQHF. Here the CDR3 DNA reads TGTGCCAGCAGTTACTCGTCGGTTAGTAGCAATCAGCCCCAGCATTTT.

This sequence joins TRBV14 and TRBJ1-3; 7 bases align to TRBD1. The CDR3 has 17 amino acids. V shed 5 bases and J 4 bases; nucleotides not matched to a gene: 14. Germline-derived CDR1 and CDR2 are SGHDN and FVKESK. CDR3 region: CASSTDRIVHTGNTIYF. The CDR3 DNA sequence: TGTGCCAGCAGCACGGACAGGATCGTACACACGGGAAACACCATATATTTT.

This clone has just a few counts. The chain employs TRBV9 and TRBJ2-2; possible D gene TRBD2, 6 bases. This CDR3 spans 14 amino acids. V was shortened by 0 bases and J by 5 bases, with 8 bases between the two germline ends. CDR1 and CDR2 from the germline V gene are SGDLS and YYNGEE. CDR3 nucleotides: TGTGCCAGCAGCGTAGGGGGGGTAACCGGGGAGCTGTTTTTT. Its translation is CASSVGGVTGELFF.

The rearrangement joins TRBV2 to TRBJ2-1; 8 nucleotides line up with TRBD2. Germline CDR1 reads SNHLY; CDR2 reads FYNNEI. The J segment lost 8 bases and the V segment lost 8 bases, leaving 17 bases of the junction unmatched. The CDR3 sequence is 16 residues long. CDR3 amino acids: CASRLSRAGAQDEQFF. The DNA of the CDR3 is TGTGCCAGCCGTTTATCCCGAGCGGGGGCTCAGGATGAGCAGTTCTTC.

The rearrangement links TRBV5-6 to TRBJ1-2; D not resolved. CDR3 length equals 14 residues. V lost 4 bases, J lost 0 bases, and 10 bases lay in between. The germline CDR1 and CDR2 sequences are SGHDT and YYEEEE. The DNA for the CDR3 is TGTGCCAGCAGCACCCCGCCAGCTAACTATGGCTACACCTTC. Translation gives CASSTPPANYGYTF.

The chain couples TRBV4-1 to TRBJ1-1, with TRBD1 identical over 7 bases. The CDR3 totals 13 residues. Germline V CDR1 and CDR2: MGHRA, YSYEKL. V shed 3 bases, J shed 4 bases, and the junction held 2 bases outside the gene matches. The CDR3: CASSHPGGTEAFF. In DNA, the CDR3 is TGCGCCAGCAGCCACCCAGGGGGCACTGAAGCTTTCTTT.

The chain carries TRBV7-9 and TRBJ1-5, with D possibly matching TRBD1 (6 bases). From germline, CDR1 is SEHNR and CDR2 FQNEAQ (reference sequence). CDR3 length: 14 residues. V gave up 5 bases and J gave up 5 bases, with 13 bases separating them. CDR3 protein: CASSEGGLDQPQHF. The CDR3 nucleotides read TGTGCCAGCAGCGAAGGGGGTCTCGATCAGCCCCAGCATTTT.

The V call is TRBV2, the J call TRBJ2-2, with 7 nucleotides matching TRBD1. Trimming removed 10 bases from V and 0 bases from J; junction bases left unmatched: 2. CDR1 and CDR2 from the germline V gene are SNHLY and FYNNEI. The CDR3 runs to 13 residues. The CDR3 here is CANRGANTGELFF. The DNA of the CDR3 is TGTGCCAACAGGGGAGCGAACACCGGGGAGCTGTTTTTT.

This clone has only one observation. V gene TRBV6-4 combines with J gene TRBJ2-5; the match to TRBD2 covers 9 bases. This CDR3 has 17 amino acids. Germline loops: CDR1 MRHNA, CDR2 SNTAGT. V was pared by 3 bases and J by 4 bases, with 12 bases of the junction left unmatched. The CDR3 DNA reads TGTGCCAGCAGTGAAGATGGGGGTAGCGGGGGTCGAGAGACCCAGTACTTC. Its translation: CASSEDGGSGGRETQYF.

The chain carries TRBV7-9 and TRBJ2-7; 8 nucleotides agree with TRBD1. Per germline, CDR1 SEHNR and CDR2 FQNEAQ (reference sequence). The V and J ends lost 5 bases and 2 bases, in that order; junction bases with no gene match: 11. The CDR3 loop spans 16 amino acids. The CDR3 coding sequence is TGTGCCAGCAGCCCCCGGGCGGGACAGGCGGCCTACGAGCAGTACTTC. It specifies CASSPRAGQAAYEQYF.